Listed below are T cell receptor beta chains from one sample, sequenced in a study of T cell responses to AZD1222 COVID-19 vaccine. Using immunoSEQ multiplex PCR, the repertoire was profiled, and TCRdb retains in-frame clones only, with some absent. The sample holds 100,000 to 150,000 clones, just over 85% seen once. Specimen: peripheral blood, collected on day 0 of AZD1222 vaccination. The source is an adult in good health. Both conserved end residues are part of each CDR3. The order of the fields is V gene, J gene, D gene, clone size, CDR3 DNA, CDR3 protein. D genes are given only for firm matches. Where a row states a size, it is once, few, many or the class of an expanded clone; other rows omit it.

>TRBV5-1|TRBJ2-2|NA|NA
TGCGCCAGCAGCCTCTCCGTTAGGGGTAATTCCGGGGAGCTGTTTTTT
CASSLSVRGNSGELFF
>TRBV2|TRBJ2-5|NA|NA
TGTGCCAGCAGTGATATCAGGGGAGGAGAGACCCAGTACTTC
CASSDIRGGETQYF
>TRBV6-4|TRBJ1-3|TRBD1|NA
TGTGCCAGAAGAAGGATTCGGACAGGGGGCTCTGGAAACACCATATATTTT
CARRRIRTGGSGNTIYF
>TRBV6-2/TRBV6-3|TRBJ2-7|NA|once
TGTGCCAGCAGTTACTCGATCGCCGGGACCGAGAGCTCCTACGAGCAGTACTTC
CASSYSIAGTESSYEQYF
>TRBV14|TRBJ2-4|NA|NA
TGTGCCAGCAGCCCGACTCCGGGACTCACGAACGCCAAAAACATTCAGTACTTC
CASSPTPGLTNAKNIQYF
>TRBV18|TRBJ1-4|TRBD1|NA
TGTGCCAGCTCTCAGCCGGGACAGGGAGGCCTTAATGAAAAACTGTTTTTT
CASSQPGQGGLNEKLFF
>TRBV7-9|TRBJ1-3|NA|NA
TGTGCCAGCAGCTTCGGCAGTAATACTGGAAACACCATATATTTT
CASSFGSNTGNTIYF
>TRBV7-2|TRBJ1-2|TRBD1|few
TGTGCCAGCAGCTTAGATCGTAACAGGGGTGGCTACACCTTC
CASSLDRNRGGYTF
>TRBV5-6|TRBJ2-7|NA|NA
TGTGCCAGCAGCTCAACCCTCGGAGGTCATGGGGAGCAGTACTTC
CASSSTLGGHGEQYF
>TRBV5-1|TRBJ2-3|NA|NA
TGCGCCAGCAGCTCGCGACAGGCAGATACGCAGTATTTT
CASSSRQADTQYF
>TRBV28|TRBJ2-7|TRBD1|NA
TGTGCCAGCACCTTCCGGGACAGAGAAAACTACGAGCAGTACTTC
CASTFRDRENYEQYF
>TRBV28|TRBJ1-4|TRBD1|NA
TGTGCCAGCAGCCTAAGGGGGCAGGGTAATGAAAAACTGTTTTTT
CASSLRGQGNEKLFF
>TRBV7-7|TRBJ2-2|TRBD2|NA
TGTGCTAGCAGCTCTCTAGCGGGGGTCTCGAACACCGGGGAGCTGTTTTTT
CASSSLAGVSNTGELFF
>TRBV10-3|TRBJ1-1|NA|NA
TGTGCCATCAGTGAAGGGTCTCCTGGGGCTGAAGCTTTCTTT
CAISEGSPGAEAFF
>TRBV4-1|TRBJ1-2|TRBD1|NA
TGCGCCAGCAGCCACTCGGCAGGGGGCAGCTATGGCTACACCTTC
CASSHSAGGSYGYTF
>TRBV11-2|TRBJ1-2|NA|NA
TGTGCCAGCAGCTTAGGTGCCAGGGGTTATGGCTACACCTTC
CASSLGARGYGYTF
>TRBV4-3|TRBJ2-1|TRBD2|NA
TGCGCCAGCAGCCAAGACGCTGAAGCGGGGGTCTACAATGAGCAGTTCTTC
CASSQDAEAGVYNEQFF
>TRBV6-2/TRBV6-3|TRBJ1-3|NA|NA
TGTGCCAGCAGTTACCGCGGGTCGGAGACCTTCTCTGGAAACACCATATATTTT
CASSYRGSETFSGNTIYF